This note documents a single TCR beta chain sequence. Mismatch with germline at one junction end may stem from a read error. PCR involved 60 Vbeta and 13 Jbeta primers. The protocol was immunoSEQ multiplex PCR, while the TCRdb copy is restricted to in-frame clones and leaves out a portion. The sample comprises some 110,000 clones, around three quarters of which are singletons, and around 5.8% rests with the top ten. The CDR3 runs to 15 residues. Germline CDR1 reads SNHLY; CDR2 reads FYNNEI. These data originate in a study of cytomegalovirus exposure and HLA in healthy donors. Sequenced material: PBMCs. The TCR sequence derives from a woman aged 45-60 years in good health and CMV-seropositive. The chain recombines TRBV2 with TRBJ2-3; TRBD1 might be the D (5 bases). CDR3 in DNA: TGTGCCAGCAGTGAAGAGACAGCGCATATTCCGTTCATGAATTTT. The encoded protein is CASSEETAHIPFMNF.